These 25 T cell receptor beta chains came from one sample sequenced in a study of early T cells in non-severe SARS-CoV-2 infection. TCRdb redid the calling of the 5' RACE reads with MiXCR, one entry per CDR3 protein. In the table there are 45,000 to 75,000 distinct CDR3 sequences, 8% to 9% of which are singletons. Sequencing was done on a sample of whole blood. These receptors were taken from an adult who was a healthcare worker with PCR-confirmed SARS-CoV-2 infection or an uninfected control (not recorded which).

This clonotype was recorded many times. This chain joins TRBV6-5 and TRBJ1-1; D possibly corresponds to TRBD1 (5 bases). V lost 4 bases, J lost 1 base, and 7 bases lay in between. Germline V lookup: CDR1 MNHEY, CDR2 SVGAGI. The CDR3 sequence is 13 residues long. The chain's CDR3 is CASSFTGNTEAFF. The CDR3 DNA is TGTGCCAGCAGTTTTACAGGGAACACTGAAGCTTTCTTT.

The chain recombines TRBV10-3 with TRBJ2-1; no definite D call. V dropped 11 bases and J dropped 4 bases, with 12 bases sitting between them. Germline-derived CDR1 and CDR2 are ENHRY and SYGVKD. The CDR3 is 12 amino acids. This chain's CDR3 is CASSGEYNEQFF. Here the CDR3 DNA reads TGTGCCTCATCAGGAGAATACAATGAGCAGTTCTTC.

This clonotype was recorded many times. The chain recombines TRBV19 with TRBJ2-1; 8 nucleotides match TRBD2. The length of the CDR3 is 13 residues. Germline CDR1 is LNHDA and CDR2 is SQIVND (reference sequence). After removal of 4 bases from V and 6 bases from J, the junction contained 2 bases not matched to a gene. This CDR3 reads CASSTTSGNEQFF. CDR3 nucleotides: TGTGCCAGTAGTACAACTAGCGGCAATGAGCAGTTCTTC.

This clonotype was counted many times. This rearrangement joins TRBV10-2 to TRBJ2-2; D not certain. Deletions cut 5 bases from V and 2 bases from J, with 6 bases between. CDR3 size: 13 residues. Germline CDR1 and CDR2: WSHSY and SAAADI. CDR3 sequence: CASSPANTGELFF. DNA of the CDR3: TGCGCCAGCAGTCCAGCTAACACCGGGGAGCTGTTTTTT.

The rearrangement links TRBV29-1 to TRBJ2-2; D gene unclear. Germline CDR1 is SQVTM and CDR2 is ANQGSEA. The CDR3 is 11 amino acids. V was trimmed by 7 bases and J by 3 bases, leaving 6 bases between them. As DNA, the CDR3 is TGCAGCGCCGCTGACACCGGGGAGCTGTTTTTT. Translated, it gives CSAADTGELFF.

This clonotype was counted many times. The chain links TRBV12-3 or TRBV12-4 to TRBJ2-7; 9 nucleotides align to TRBD2. After removal of 1 base from V and 2 bases from J, the junction contained 3 bases not matched to a gene. The CDR3 covers 15 residues. The CDR3 spells CASSLGPSGAYEQYF. CDR3 nucleotides: TGTGCCAGCAGTTTAGGTCCTAGCGGGGCCTACGAGCAGTACTTC.

On this clonotype itself: Relative to the germline gene, one junction end is altered; a read error may explain this. This chain links TRBV20-1 with TRBJ2-4; D assignment may be TRBD1 or TRBD2 (7 bases each). This CDR3 has 16 residues. In germline, CDR1 is DFQATT, CDR2 SNEGSKA (reference sequence). The CDR3 sequence is CSARARGGIAKNVQYF. The DNA of the CDR3 is TGCAGTGCTAGAGCCAGGGGGGGGATTGCCAAAAACGTTCAGTACTTC.

In this sample, this clonotype turned up a few times. The chain links TRBV7-9 to TRBJ2-2, with 7 bases identical to TRBD2. The V segment lost 3 bases and the J segment 7 bases; nucleotides outside the gene matches: 11. CDR3 size: 16 residues. Per the germline V gene, CDR1 is SEHNR and CDR2 is FQNEAQ (reference sequence). The DNA of the CDR3 is TGTGCCAGCAGCTTTAGCGGGCCAAACGGAGGCGGGGAGCTGTTTTTT. Translation: CASSFSGPNGGGELFF.

This clonotype was recorded at least ten times. This chain links TRBV7-9 with TRBJ1-4; possibly TRBD1 for D (5 bases). The CDR3 consists of 13 residues. Trimming pared 4 bases from V and 7 bases from J, leaving 10 bases between. The germline V gene has CDR1 SEHNR and CDR2 FQNEAQ (reference sequence). This CDR3 is CASSSQGSEKLFF. The CDR3 bases are TGTGCCAGCAGCTCCCAGGGAAGTGAAAAACTGTTTTTT. The complete variable domain, with remaining parts taken from reference TRBV7-9 and TRBJ1-4, reads DTGVSQNPRHKITKRGQNVTFRCDPISEHNRLYWYRQTLGQGPEFLTYFQNEAQLEKSRLLSDRFSAERPKGSFSTLEIQRTEQGDSAMYLCASSSQGSEKLFFGSGTQLSVL.

This clonotype has a handful of counts. V is TRBV7-9 and J is TRBJ2-7, with 13 bases matching TRBD2. The CDR3 covers 16 residues. The germline V gene encodes CDR1 SEHNR and CDR2 FQNEAQ (reference sequence). V lost 5 bases and J lost 2; bases outside the gene matches: 6. CDR3 nucleotides: TGTGCCAGCAGCGGTATGGGACTAGCGGGACCCTACGAGCAGTACTTC. Protein product: CASSGMGLAGPYEQYF.

This clonotype has only a few counts. DNA of the CDR3: TGTGCCTGGGGGGAAGCCAACGTCCTGACTTTC. It translates to CAWGEANVLTF. The V gene is TRBV30, the J gene TRBJ2-6; D ambiguous. V shed 5 bases and J shed 7 bases, with 6 bases lying between them. CDR1 is GTSNPN and CDR2 is SVGIG in the germline V gene (reference sequence). This CDR3 has 11 amino acids.

In its sample, this clonotype was seen many times. The chain couples TRBV6-2 or TRBV6-3 to TRBJ2-6; TRBD2 aligns across 7 bases. CDR1 and CDR2 (germline): MNHEY, SVGEGT. The CDR3 covers 15 residues. With 7 bases clipped from V and 2 bases from J, the junction kept 5 bases outside the gene matches. Written as DNA, the CDR3 is TGTGCCAGCACCAACCGGGGGGCTGGGGCCAACGTCCTGACTTTC. It encodes CASTNRGAGANVLTF.

This clonotype was observed many times. V and J are TRBV3-1 and TRBJ2-3; D ambiguous. The V gene's germline CDR1 is LGHDT and CDR2 YNNKEL (reference sequence). Trimming removed 4 bases from V and 4 bases from J, with 15 bases in between. CDR3 length: 15 residues. CDR3 amino acids: CASSPLSGPPDTQYF. In nucleotides, the CDR3 is TGTGCCAGCAGCCCGCTCTCTGGGCCGCCAGATACGCAGTATTTT.

This clonotype was recorded at least ten times. The genes are TRBV12-5 and TRBJ1-4, with a weak D call TRBD1 (5 bases). This CDR3 region has 17 residues. The V end lost 9 bases, the J end lost 0 bases, and 20 bases lay between the germline ends. Per the germline V gene, CDR1 is LGHNT and CDR2 is FRNRAP. The CDR3 coding sequence is TGTGCTAGCCGCCTTGGGGCGGCGTTTTCAACTAATGAAAAACTGTTTTTT. This sequence encodes CASRLGAAFSTNEKLFF.

This chain connects TRBV20-1 to TRBJ1-1; 7 bases align to TRBD1. Germline CDR1 DFQATT, CDR2 SNEGSKA (reference sequence). This CDR3 is 11 amino acids long. Written as DNA, the CDR3 is TGCCGAGCTCAGGGGGGAACTGAAGCTTTCTTT. It encodes CRAQGGTEAFF.

This clonotype was observed at least ten times. The chain couples TRBV5-6 to TRBJ2-3; 10 bases map to TRBD2. CDR3 length: 16 amino acids. Unmatched junction bases numbered 6, after V lost 3 bases and J lost 2 bases. CDR1 and CDR2 from the germline V gene are SGHDT and YYEEEE. DNA of the CDR3: TGTGCCAGCAGCTCCCGGACTAGCGGACTCACAGATACGCAGTATTTT. As protein: CASSSRTSGLTDTQYF.

This clonotype turned up a few times. The chain recombines TRBV3-1 with TRBJ2-7; D not certain. Germline lookup yields CDR1 LGHDT and CDR2 YNNKEL (reference sequence). There are 13 residues in the CDR3. V was trimmed by 0 bases and J by 3 bases, leaving 6 bases between them. This chain's CDR3 is CASSQEWGYEQYF. The CDR3 DNA sequence: TGTGCCAGCAGCCAAGAATGGGGCTACGAGCAGTACTTC.

The rearrangement links TRBV25-1 to TRBJ2-7; TRBD1 aligns across 8 bases. The CDR3 sequence is 17 residues long. CDR1 and CDR2 (germline): MGHDK, SYGVNS. V shed 8 bases and J 3 bases; nucleotides not matched to a gene: 18. Written as DNA, the CDR3 is TGTGCCAGCGGTGGGGCGAAAACGACAGGGGTGGTCTACGAGCAGTACTTC. It translates to CASGGAKTTGVVYEQYF.

The table lists this clonotype with a few counts. The J gene is TRBJ2-4, the V gene TRBV4-2; D possibly corresponds to TRBD2 (5 bases). Deletions cut 0 bases from V and 6 bases from J, with 18 bases between. From germline, CDR1 is LGHNA and CDR2 YNFKEQ. CDR3 size: 17 residues. This CDR3 is CASSQDQGSGSLNIQYF. CDR3 sequence (DNA): TGTGCCAGCAGCCAAGATCAAGGGAGTGGCAGCCTAAACATTCAGTACTTC.

This clonotype has a handful of counts. The rearrangement uses TRBV7-9 and TRBJ2-7, with 9 bases matching TRBD1. V trimming: 4 bases; J trimming: 5 bases; junction bases outside the gene matches: 6. The CDR3 runs 14 residues. CDR1 is SEHNR, CDR2 FQNEAQ, per germline (reference sequence). The CDR3 sequence is CASSWGQGSNEQYF. In DNA form, the CDR3 reads TGTGCCAGCAGCTGGGGACAGGGTAGCAACGAGCAGTACTTC.

This clonotype was picked up many times. This chain links TRBV28 with TRBJ1-1; a possible D gene is TRBD1 (5 bases). Trimming stripped 4 bases from V and 4 bases from J, with 16 bases between. Per the germline V gene, CDR1 is MDHEN and CDR2 is SYDVKM. This CDR3 is 15 amino acids long. CDR3 bases: TGTGCCAGCAGTTCTCCCGGGGGAGTTGGCACTGAAGCTTTCTTT. Protein product: CASSSPGGVGTEAFF.

This clonotype was observed many times. The chain recombines TRBV15 with TRBJ2-1; the D is unclear. Trimming removed 5 bases at V and 1 base at J, with 3 bases between. CDR3 length: 12 amino acids. Germline CDR1 reads LNHNV; CDR2 reads YYDKDF (reference sequence). The CDR3 DNA sequence: TGTGCCACCAGCGGGTCCTACAATGAGCAGTTCTTC. Its translation: CATSGSYNEQFF.

This clonotype was recorded a few times. CDR3 in DNA: TGTGCCAGCCAGACTAGCGGGAGTTCGGTTGCCGGGGAGCTGTTTTTT. It is translated as CASQTSGSSVAGELFF. The chain combines TRBV27 with TRBJ2-2, with 12 bases matching TRBD2. V was pared by 8 bases and J by 6 bases, with 10 bases of the junction left unmatched. The CDR3 covers 16 residues. In germline, CDR1 is MNHEY, CDR2 SMNVEV (reference sequence).

The table lists this clonotype with many counts. The chain has TRBV12-3 or TRBV12-4 and TRBJ1-2, with 7 bases lining up with TRBD1. This CDR3 is built from 16 residues. J gave up 3 bases and V 6 bases, and 13 bases lay outside the gene matches. Here the CDR3 reads CASSPATPRGDYGYTF. The CDR3 DNA reads TGTGCCAGCAGCCCGGCGACACCCAGGGGGGACTATGGCTACACCTTC.

This chain links TRBV28 with TRBJ1-6; D unresolved. The CDR3 extends over 13 amino acids. Trimming took off 3 bases at V and 14 bases at J, with 14 bases between the two ends. CDR1 MDHEN and CDR2 SYDVKM come from the germline V gene. Here the CDR3 DNA reads TGTGCCAGCAGTTTGGTCGGCAGCCAGTCCCTCCACTTT. Protein sequence: CASSLVGSQSLHF.